This is a list of T cell receptor beta chains from one sample in a study of blood T cell repertoires in COVID-19. Repertoires were generated with immunoSEQ multiplex PCR, while TCRdb's copy carries only in-frame clones and drops some. The sample shows about 210,000 clones, approximately 86% of them seen only once. The sample taken for sequencing was PBMCs or T cells enriched from blood (not recorded which). The receptors come from a woman younger than 45 who had been exposed to COVID-19. Both conserved end residues are trimmed from each CDR3. Rows give clone size only sometimes, using once, few, many, or a class for an expanded clone.

>.|TRBJ1-4|TRBV5-1
ASSLGAIGGPEKLF
>.|TRBJ2-7|TRBV2
ASTGEGPYEQY
>.|TRBJ2-6|TRBV18
ASSPPGLAGSGANVLT
>.|TRBJ2-7|TRBV2
ASSEWQGELRAYEQY
>.|TRBJ1-4|TRBV6-5
ASSRGTGNEKLF
>many|TRBJ1-1|TRBV5-1
ASSLETRRRVNTEAF
>.|TRBJ1-3|TRBV10-3
AISTTTGNTIY
>.|TRBJ1-2|TRBV18
ASSAYGEGNYGYT
>.|TRBJ1-2|TRBV10-1
ASGGLLGYT
>.|TRBJ2-7|TRBV23-1
ASSQSGQGSEQY
>.|TRBJ1-3|TRBV9
ASSRGSPPGSGNTIY
>.|TRBJ1-4|TRBV3-1/TRBV3-2
ASSPLPGQGDEKLF
>once|TRBJ2-7|TRBV10-1
ASSPPVGGGAYEQY
>.|TRBJ1-1|TRBV5-5
ASSLDDRGLNTEAF
>.|TRBJ2-1|TRBV12-3/TRBV12-4
ASTAGGYNEQF
>.|TRBJ1-6|TRBV19
ASSMATGGAYNSPLH
>.|TRBJ2-7|TRBV5-6
ASSLVRHLIGEQY
>.|TRBJ1-1|TRBV7-3
ASSSRGHSTEAF
>.|TRBJ2-1|TRBV19
ASSTPGQGDNEQF
>.|TRBJ2-1|TRBV5-1
ASSFLANEQF
>.|TRBJ1-3|TRBV7-9
ASSLRQGAAGNTIY
>once|TRBJ2-3|TRBV19
ASSQTVSTDTQY
>.|TRBJ1-1|TRBV30
AWSYRDRVTEAF
>.|TRBJ2-7|TRBV5-4
ASSLGTSGGKEQY
>.|TRBJ2-2|TRBV4-2
ASSQGRGAGTGELF
>.|TRBJ1-2|TRBV5-5
ASSPPLGQGRWWVFGYT
>.|TRBJ1-4|TRBV9
ASSHPDSNEKLF
>.|TRBJ1-2|TRBV20-1
SAPGLLGYT
>.|TRBJ1-4|TRBV29-1
SVEDSARSGEKLF
>.|TRBJ1-4|TRBV28
ASSEYGGRTEKLF